The TCR beta chain under discussion was sequenced for a study of tissue T cells after allogeneic stem cell transplantation. Study as a whole: Samples with visible lymphocytes on H&E were prioritized for sequencing. Study-wide results and caveats: Blood and spleen captured only part of the tissue TCR repertoire. This small cohort was clinically heterogeneous, and sampling depth was a limitation. Anatomically similar tissues had similar TCR repertoires within each patient.

Measured with immunoSEQ multiplex PCR; TCRdb has only the in-frame clones, and not every one. The repertoire holds some 25,000 clones, with more than 60% as singletons. Germline trimming cut 3 bases from V and 3 bases from J; bases unmatched to any gene: 10. The germline CDR1 and CDR2 sequences are GTSNPN and SVGIG (reference sequence). The CDR3 is 15 residues long. With regard to this clone: The target antigen is unknown.

Specimen: tissue from the ileum, collected at autopsy. The V gene is TRBV30, the J gene TRBJ1-1; 7 bases agree with TRBD1. This clonotype was obtained from an older female donor with lung cancer. The CDR3: CAWSRGGAGDTEAFF. The CDR3 DNA sequence: TGTGCCTGGAGCCGAGGGGGCGCGGGCGACACTGAAGCTTTCTTT.